The 29 T cell receptor beta chains listed next were all sequenced from one sample in a study of cytotoxic CD8 clonotypes in ibrutinib-treated CLL. Sequencing used immunoSEQ multiplex PCR; TCRdb keeps in-frame clones, though not all of them. The profile shows around 92,000 clones, roughly four fifths of them singletons. Sequencing used PBMCs, obtained after 24 months of ibrutinib treatment. These receptors were obtained from a human donor with chronic lymphocytic leukemia.

The chain carries TRBV10-3 and TRBJ2-6; 9 nucleotides line up with TRBD1. Trimming cost V 4 bases and J 0 bases; bases outside gene matches: 4. The CDR3 is 17 amino acids. Per the germline V gene, CDR1 is ENHRY and CDR2 is SYGVKD. CDR3 sequence reads: CAISAGQGNSGANVLTF. The CDR3, as DNA: TGTGCCATCAGTGCGGGACAGGGTAACTCTGGGGCCAACGTCCTGACTTTC.

The chain has TRBV2 and TRBJ2-3, with D tentatively TRBD1 (6 bases). With 0 bases removed from V and 1 base from J, the gap between germline ends came to 11 bases. From germline, CDR1 is SNHLY and CDR2 FYNNEI. The length of the CDR3 is 16 residues. This CDR3 reads CASSEARGDRTDTQYF. The DNA of the CDR3 is TGTGCCAGCAGTGAAGCCAGGGGCGATCGCACAGATACGCAGTATTTT.

The chain couples TRBV28 to TRBJ1-2; D is perhaps TRBD1 (6 bases). Germline V gene lookup returns CDR1 MDHEN and CDR2 SYDVKM. The V end was cut by 3 bases, the J end by 6 bases, with 20 bases between. The CDR3 consists of 16 residues. The CDR3 reads CASSLSRTGRRNGYTF. The CDR3, as DNA: TGTGCCAGCAGTTTGTCTCGAACAGGGAGGCGGAATGGCTACACCTTC.

The chain is built from TRBV6-6 and TRBJ1-3; D is perhaps TRBD1 (5 bases). Germline-derived CDR1 and CDR2 are MNHNY and SVGAGI (reference sequence). The CDR3 is 15 amino acids. Trimming stripped 0 bases from V and 4 bases from J, with 10 bases between. CDR3 DNA: TGTGCCAGCAGTTACTCAGGGTCAGGGGGAAACACCATATATTTT. The encoded protein is CASSYSGSGGNTIYF.

Comments on this clone: The junction differs from germline at one of its ends, possibly a read error. The chain employs TRBV7-3 and TRBJ2-1, with 7 bases aligning to TRBD2. The germline gives CDR1 SGHTA, CDR2 FQGTGA. The CDR3 sequence is 15 residues long. For the CDR3, the DNA is TGTGCCAGCAGCCTAACGGCTAGCGGTAGGAATGAGCAGTTCTTC. This gives the protein CASSLTASGRNEQFF.

The chain is built from TRBV9 and TRBJ2-7; D gene ambiguous. The CDR3 is 16 amino acids. Trimming pared 2 bases from V and 1 base from J, leaving 16 bases between. Germline V gene lookup returns CDR1 SGDLS and CDR2 YYNGEE. CDR3 in amino acids: CASSVLSRTRSYEQYF. The CDR3, as DNA: TGTGCCAGCAGCGTCCTGTCCCGGACCCGATCCTACGAGCAGTACTTC.

J is TRBJ2-3 and V is TRBV27; no clear D. Trimming stripped 6 bases from V and 1 base from J, with 14 bases between. The germline V gene has CDR1 MNHEY and CDR2 SMNVEV (reference sequence). The CDR3 length is 15 residues. CDR3 sequence (DNA): TGTGCCAGCAGCCCAAGAGCGTACGGCACAGATACGCAGTATTTT. Its protein product is CASSPRAYGTDTQYF.

As regards this clone: A read error may account for a junction end that differs from germline. J is TRBJ1-2 and V is TRBV28, with 8 positions matching TRBD1. CDR3 length: 14 residues. Germline V gives CDR1 MDHEN, CDR2 SYDVKM. CDR3: CASNVETGAYRGDF. The CDR3 coding sequence is TGTGCCAGCAACGTCGAGACAGGGGCCTATAGGGGAGACTTC.

J is TRBJ2-1 and V is TRBV13; 7 bases are a match to TRBD2. V lost 6 bases, J lost 3 bases, and 2 bases stayed unmatched. Germline CDR1 is PRHDT and CDR2 is FYEKMQ (reference sequence). CDR3 length: 13 residues. This chain's CDR3 is CASSSSGYNEQFF. DNA for the CDR3: TGTGCCAGCAGTTCTAGCGGCTACAATGAGCAGTTCTTC.

The J gene is TRBJ2-1, the V gene TRBV7-8; TRBD2 matches 12 bases. V lost 5 bases, J lost 7 bases, and 18 bases stayed unmatched. Germline lookup yields CDR1 SGHVS and CDR2 FQNEAQ. The CDR3 has 19 residues. CDR3 bases: TGTGCCAGCAGCATCCGTCCAATATTACTAGCGGGAGGAGTGAATGAGCAGTTCTTC. This sequence encodes CASSIRPILLAGGVNEQFF.

The CDR3 reads CASSFGGEQYF. Here the CDR3 DNA reads TGCGCCAGCAGCTTCGGGGGCGAGCAGTACTTC. The genes are TRBV5-1 and TRBJ2-7; possibly TRBD2 for D (6 bases). The CDR3 spans 11 residues. Trimming left V 2 bases short and J 6 bases short, with 6 bases between. In germline, CDR1 is SGHRS, CDR2 YFSETQ.

The CDR3 protein is CASSFRPTGDNQPQHF. As DNA, the CDR3 is TGTGCCAGCAGCTTCAGGCCGACAGGGGACAATCAGCCCCAGCATTTT. The chain links TRBV5-5 to TRBJ1-5; 8 bases fit TRBD1. The CDR3 extends over 16 amino acids. V dropped 2 bases and J dropped 3; count of bases not matched to a gene: 7. In germline, CDR1 is SGHKS, CDR2 YYEKEE (reference sequence).

This chain uses TRBV29-1 with TRBJ2-5; TRBD2 aligns across 10 bases. The CDR3 is 15 residues long. Germline lookup yields CDR1 SQVTM and CDR2 ANQGSEA. Germline trimming cut 2 bases from V and 9 bases from J; bases unmatched to any gene: 12. The CDR3 loop is CSVETLAGSIPAQYF. The CDR3, as DNA: TGCAGCGTTGAAACACTAGCGGGGTCCATCCCGGCCCAGTACTTC.

The chain joins TRBV28 to TRBJ1-1; the match to TRBD1 covers 8 bases. Unmatched junction bases numbered 10, after V lost 5 bases and J lost 8 bases. This CDR3 is built from 14 residues. The germline V gene encodes CDR1 MDHEN and CDR2 SYDVKM. The DNA for the CDR3 is TGTGCCAGCAGTCTGGGACAGGCCGGTCAAGAAGCTTTCTTT. Translated, it gives CASSLGQAGQEAFF. Drawing the rest from reference TRBV28 and TRBJ1-1, the complete variable domain is DVKVTQSSRYLVKRTGEKVFLECVQDMDHENMFWYRQDPGLGLRLIYFSYDVKMKEKGDIPEGYSVSREKKERFSLILESASTNQTSMYLCASSLGQAGQEAFFGQGTRLTVV.

The chain recombines TRBV5-6 with TRBJ1-5; D is ambiguous. In germline, CDR1 is SGHDT, CDR2 YYEEEE. The length of the CDR3 is 16 residues. V lost 0 bases, J lost 2 bases, and 12 bases lay in between. The CDR3 nucleotides read TGTGCCAGCAGCTTGGGAAGGGTTTTGGGCAATCAGCCCCAGCATTTT. Translated, it gives CASSLGRVLGNQPQHF.

The chain recombines TRBV6-5 with TRBJ2-5, with 9 nucleotides matching TRBD1. Germline lookup yields CDR1 MNHEY and CDR2 SVGAGI. The CDR3 runs 14 residues. V lost 7 bases and J lost 3; bases outside the gene matches: 6. CDR3 sequence reads: CASTNTGGKETQYF. CDR3 DNA: TGTGCCAGCACCAATACAGGGGGCAAAGAGACCCAGTACTTC.

The chain couples TRBV4-2 to TRBJ1-1, with D unresolved. The ends were cut back, 0 bases at V and 2 bases at J, with 7 bases in the middle. From germline, CDR1 is LGHNA and CDR2 YNFKEQ. CDR3 length: 14 amino acids. The CDR3 DNA follows: TGTGCCAGCAGCCAAGATCTACTAAACACTGAAGCTTTCTTT. As protein: CASSQDLLNTEAFF.

This clone has ten or more counts. The V and J genes are TRBV14 and TRBJ2-5, with 9 bases matching TRBD1. After removal of 6 bases from V and 1 base from J, the junction contained 6 bases not matched to a gene. Germline-derived CDR1 and CDR2 are SGHDN and FVKESK. The CDR3 has 15 residues. In nucleotides, the CDR3 is TGTGCCAGCAGTTCTACAGGGGGCATCCAAGAGACCCAGTACTTC. Translated: CASSSTGGIQETQYF.

The J gene is TRBJ2-7, the V gene TRBV27; TRBD2 is a possible D gene (6 bases). CDR1 and CDR2 (germline): MNHEY, SMNVEV (reference sequence). The CDR3 is 15 residues long. Trimming stripped 3 bases from V and 2 bases from J, with 14 bases between. CDR3 protein: CASSFGGGFAYEQYF. Here the CDR3 DNA reads TGTGCCAGCAGTTTTGGGGGAGGTTTCGCCTACGAGCAGTACTTC.

V is TRBV5-4 and J is TRBJ1-3, with unresolved D. The CDR3 length is 15 residues. Trimming took 0 bases from V and 4 from J, leaving 11 bases between them. Germline CDR1 reads SGHNT; CDR2 reads YYREEE (reference sequence). The CDR3 DNA sequence: TGTGCCAGCAGCTTGGATCGGGGTCGCGGAAACACCATATATTTT. This gives the protein CASSLDRGRGNTIYF.

This clone has only a few counts. V usage is TRBV5-1 and J usage is TRBJ1-2; TRBD1 is a possible D gene (5 bases). The length of the CDR3 is 13 residues. Deletions cut 4 bases from V and 1 base from J, with 8 bases between. Germline CDR1 reads SGHRS; CDR2 reads YFSETQ. The CDR3 nucleotides are TGCGCCAGCAGCCCGACAGTTAACTATGGCTACACCTTC. The encoded protein is CASSPTVNYGYTF.

V gene TRBV5-1 combines with J gene TRBJ2-5; TRBD2 matches 12 bases. The CDR3 loop spans 18 amino acids. Germline values: CDR1 SGHRS, CDR2 YFSETQ. V gave up 0 bases and J gave up 5 bases; unmatched junction bases: 11. The CDR3 reads CASSLEVLAGGPQETQYF. CDR3 bases: TGCGCCAGCAGCTTGGAAGTCCTAGCGGGAGGGCCGCAGGAGACCCAGTACTTC.

This clone occurred many times. The V call is TRBV5-1, the J call TRBJ1-1; 9 nucleotides line up with TRBD1. Germline trimming cut 0 bases from V and 1 base from J; bases unmatched to any gene: 7. The CDR3 totals 17 residues. Per germline, CDR1 SGHRS and CDR2 YFSETQ. This chain's CDR3 is CASSLGTGVLRNTEAFF. CDR3 sequence (DNA): TGCGCCAGCAGCTTGGGGACAGGGGTTCTCCGGAACACTGAAGCTTTCTTT.

The rearrangement joins TRBV27 to TRBJ2-7, with D possibly TRBD2 on 7 matching bases. This CDR3 is built from 15 residues. The germline CDR1 and CDR2 sequences are MNHEY and SMNVEV (reference sequence). V dropped 3 bases and J dropped 5 bases, with 17 bases sitting between them. The CDR3 spells CASSFLRGARHEQYF. CDR3 nucleotide sequence: TGTGCCAGCAGTTTTCTCCGGGGGGCGCGCCACGAGCAGTACTTC.

V gene TRBV6-5 combines with J gene TRBJ1-3; D is undetermined. V lost 6 bases and J lost 7, with 7 bases in between. The germline V gene has CDR1 MNHEY and CDR2 SVGAGI. CDR3 size: 11 residues. The CDR3 DNA sequence: TGTGCCAGCAGGGGATCGAACACCATATATTTT. It encodes CASRGSNTIYF.

The chain recombines TRBV11-2 with TRBJ2-7; D is perhaps TRBD2 (6 bases). This CDR3 is built from 17 residues. In germline, CDR1 is SGHAT, CDR2 FQNNGV. V was shortened by 5 bases and J by 6 bases, with 26 bases between the two germline ends. CDR3 protein: CASSPVRSSRREPEQYF. The CDR3 DNA is TGTGCCAGCAGCCCTGTCCGGTCGAGTCGGCGGGAACCCGAGCAGTACTTC.

The rearrangement uses TRBV5-4 and TRBJ2-7; 7 bases align to TRBD2. The V gene end was trimmed by 0 bases and the J gene end by 6 bases; junction bases not matched to a gene: 3. Germline loops: CDR1 SGHNT, CDR2 YYREEE (reference sequence). CDR3 size: 13 residues. The CDR3 sequence: CASSLVRGSEQYF. The CDR3 coding sequence is TGTGCCAGCAGCTTGGTGCGGGGGAGCGAGCAGTACTTC.

This chain connects TRBV19 to TRBJ2-3; TRBD2 matches 8 bases. Germline V gene lookup returns CDR1 LNHDA and CDR2 SQIVND (reference sequence). Trimming cost V 5 bases and J 2 bases; bases outside gene matches: 3. This CDR3 has 14 residues. In DNA form, the CDR3 reads TGTGCCAGTAGTTTGCGGGGGGACACAGATACGCAGTATTTT. This translates into CASSLRGDTDTQYF.

CDR3 nucleotide sequence: TGTGCCAGCAGCGCGGAGTGGTACGAGCAGTACTTC. Protein product: CASSAEWYEQYF. The V gene is TRBV5-5, the J gene TRBJ2-7; no firm D call. With 4 bases removed from V and 4 bases from J, the gap between germline ends came to 9 bases. CDR1 is SGHKS, CDR2 YYEKEE, per germline (reference sequence). This CDR3 has 12 residues. Full variable domain (missing parts from reference TRBV5-5 and TRBJ2-7): DAGVTQSPTHLIKTRGQQVTLRCSPISGHKSVSWYQQVLGQGPQFIFQYYEKEERGRGNFPDRFSARQFPNYSSELNVNALLLGDSALYLCASSAEWYEQYFGPGTRLTVT.